The 5 T cell receptor beta chains presented below share a single source sample, sequenced in a study of OX40 agonist ivuxolimab in advanced cancers. Using immunoSEQ multiplex PCR, the repertoire was profiled, and TCRdb retains in-frame clones only, with some absent. The sample has roughly 63,000 clones; roughly 86% are singletons. The sample in question was CD4+ or CD8+ T cells sorted from blood, obtained in a trial of the OX40 agonist ivuxolimab. Every receptor here comes from an adult with an advanced solid tumor such as melanoma, head and neck, liver or kidney cancer.

The chain couples TRBV9 to TRBJ1-2; D call uncertain. The germline V gene encodes CDR1 SGDLS and CDR2 YYNGEE. Between the trimmed V and J ends, which lost 1 base and 4 bases, there was a span of 14 bases. The CDR3 is made up of 15 amino acids. CDR3 DNA sequence: TGTGCCAGCAGCGTAACCTCCCAACAGCCCTATGGCTACACCTTC. Translation gives CASSVTSQQPYGYTF.

J is TRBJ2-7 and V is TRBV6-1, with TRBD1 identical over 8 bases. The CDR3 length is 15 residues. The germline CDR1 and CDR2 sequences are MNHNS and SASEGT. V was pared by 2 bases and J by 2 bases, with 5 bases of the junction left unmatched. Here the CDR3 reads CASSEIGTGAYEQYF. CDR3 bases: TGTGCCAGCAGTGAAATAGGGACAGGAGCCTACGAGCAGTACTTC.

V is TRBV2 and J is TRBJ2-5, with D hard to call. This CDR3 has 14 amino acids. Per the germline V gene, CDR1 is SNHLY and CDR2 is FYNNEI. With 11 bases removed from V and 1 base from J, the gap between germline ends came to 17 bases. CDR3 sequence (DNA): TGTGCCGGCAACCGGCGCCAAGTCCAAGAGACCCAGTACTTC. Amino acids: CAGNRRQVQETQYF. Full variable domain (outside the CDR3, taken from reference TRBV2 and TRBJ2-5): EPEVTQTPSHQVTQMGQEVILRCVPISNHLYFYWYRQILGQKVEFLVSFYNNEISEKSEIFDDQFSVERPDGSNFTLKIRSTKLEDSAMYFCAGNRRQVQETQYFGPGTRLLVL.

This clone was detected only once. This sequence joins TRBV10-1 and TRBJ1-2, with D possibly TRBD1 on 6 matching bases. CDR3 size: 14 residues. Germline CDR1 is WNHNN and CDR2 is SYGVQD (reference sequence). The germline V and J ends were trimmed by 3 bases and 1 base, with 9 bases remaining between them. CDR3 sequence (DNA): TGCGCCAGCAGTGAACAGGGCTTTAACTATGGCTACACCTTC. Amino acid sequence: CASSEQGFNYGYTF.

V is TRBV6-1 and J is TRBJ1-4; possibly TRBD1 for D (5 bases). The germline CDR1 and CDR2 sequences are MNHNS and SASEGT. CDR3 length: 18 residues. V lost 1 base and J lost 5, with 20 bases in between. As DNA, the CDR3 is TGTGCCAGCAGTGAAGGGTGGGGGAAGAATTTTGGAAATGAAAAACTGTTTTTT. This codes for CASSEGWGKNFGNEKLFF.